This T cell receptor beta chain was recorded in a study of cytomegalovirus exposure and HLA in healthy donors (dated by TCRdb to 2015 to 2018). Study-level background: An earlier analysis of 587 of the donors reported around 280 Gb of sequence data and 95 million to 130 million unique TCR beta sequences obtained from 150 million to 200 million T cells. Of the 398 genotyped donors, over 70% fell in the genetic ancestry cluster associated with self-reported Caucasian donors. Rather than drawing on any new phenotypic data, the later analysis identified candidate immune exposures from TCR beta sequences and the way those sequences occurred across donors. A later analysis re-analyzed previously published TCR beta repertoires from about 600 donors and added high-resolution HLA genotyping to study TCR occurrence patterns. The T cell repertoires of under 700 subjects were profiled by immunosequencing and related to cytomegalovirus serostatus. All discovery cohort repertoires had been generated using a single sequencing platform. The study was designed to test whether signatures of past pathogen exposure could be identified by cataloging public T cell receptors. Typing coverage varied by locus: 629-630 donors for A, B, C, DRB1 and DQB1; more than 500 for DQA1; about 590 for DPA1; roughly 450 for DPB1. An earlier analysis of nearly 600 of the donors applied high-throughput TCR beta sequencing to assess whether each TCR beta V gene segment acted as functional or pseudogenic. Both class I and class II loci were covered by HLA typing, at four-digit resolution. A separate validation cohort of some 130 different subjects was used in addition to the roughly 720-subject first cohort. Donor age, sex, ethnicity and CMV serostatus were collected together with the repertoire data. Roughly 320 gigabases of sequencing data and 70 million to 100 million unique TCR sequences made up an early release that covered approximately 650 HLA-typed donors. Several DR-DQ haplotypes were handled as single units for association and clustering because linkage in the cohort was strong. High-throughput TCR immunosequencing, statistical association of individual TCRs with disease status, and machine learning were combined to predict cytomegalovirus infection status. Across 398 genotyped donors of the cohort, an average of about 240,000 unique TCR beta nucleotide sequences per donor were sequenced, and 15% to 20% of those sequences were non-productive. Genome-wide SNP genotypes for about 60% of the roughly 700 donors were used in a later genetic analysis, which treated that subset as a discovery cohort.

Study-level results and caveats: In vitro tests confirmed that a few of the cytomegalovirus-associated TCR beta chains recognize cytomegalovirus antigens. Correlated functional status among segregating V segments might reflect linkage disequilibrium, but an unknown experimental factor could not be ruled out. According to a later analysis, parvovirus B19, influenza, CMV and Epstein-Barr virus appeared linked to several top co-occurrence clusters. The sequencing pipeline was judged likely to have produced a cluster of highly shared sequence variants as a technical artifact. When HLA alleles, especially DR and DQ, strongly co-occurred, TCR associations were difficult to assign to individual alleles. Compared with the approximately 670-donor mean, donors in an Asian-associated ancestry cluster had fewer N-insertions in productive TCRs, according to a later genetic analysis. Because HLA typing was missing for some donors at each locus, association tests included only the typed subset. In a later analysis, TCR association rates were found to vary across HLA loci, with the most associated TCRs seen for DRB1 alleles and the fewest for HLA-C alleles. In an earlier analysis of several hundred of the donors, most TCR beta V segments were observed in productive rearrangements about 87% or about 30% of the time, broadly matching IMGT annotations. Cytomegalovirus status was reported to be diagnosed by the classifier with high specificity and sensitivity in both the original and validation cohorts. Some IMGT-functional V segments, including TRBV6-2 and TRBV6-3, could not be told apart with the 87-base-pair reads, so those segments were excluded. Roughly uniform sequencing depth across donors was assumed in presence/absence analyses, although this assumption may not hold. In a later genetic analysis, a missense DCLRE1C variant was associated with V-gene and J-gene trimming of TCR beta chains, and the association was replicated in an independent cohort. In a later analysis, HLA-associated TCR beta chains showed more clonal expansion and lower generation probabilities than non-associated chains that were equally common. The authors suggested that the approach could potentially be generalized to other disease states and immunological phenotypes. Specific HLA alleles were associated with over 15,000 TCR beta sequences at a false discovery rate of 0.05 in a later analysis. In a later analysis, most CMV-associated TCR beta chains were found to appear HLA-restricted, with HLA associations seemingly driven largely by CMV exposure. A further reported finding was that TCR beta sequences accurately predicted the HLA-A and HLA-B alleles for most subjects in the first cohort. The cohort was sequenced for TCR beta chains only, and without alpha or paired-chain data the features that could be detected were limited. Across donors, most TCR sequences were observed very rarely, whereas some public TCRs were present in many individuals. The only immune exposure information available for the cohort was CMV serostatus. A total of some 180 TCR beta chains were listed by the study as associated with cytomegalovirus. Because counts were too low, roughly 18 rarely observed V segments, including chromosome 9 orphons, were left out of the earlier analysis of a few hundred of the donors.

Comments on this clone: There is no known antigen for this receptor. Base qualities are not at hand, and no much larger clone is one base apart.

Relative to germline, V is 0 bases shorter and J is 7 bases shorter, with 9 bases between their ends. Sequences GTSNPN (CDR1) and SVGIG (CDR2) are obtained from the germline V gene (reference sequence). The CDR3 has 12 amino acids, counting the end cysteine and phenylalanine. The kept DNA is CDR3 alone, 36 bases in frame from the first base. The cohort consisted of hundreds of healthy bone marrow donors. At the time of sampling, every cohort member was nominally healthy, though immune exposures that went unrecorded were likely present. The donor tested CMV seronegative and was one of the 352 seronegative cohort members. Each donor provided a peripheral blood sample, and peripheral blood mononuclear cells were used for TCR beta sequencing. The Qiagen DNeasy Blood Extraction Kit was used to extract genomic DNA from the blood cell samples. Library preparation used the immunoSEQ multiplex PCR assay. For the multiplex PCR, a mixture combining 60 forward primers for TCR Vbeta segments and 13 reverse primers for TCR Jbeta segments was used. A multiplex PCR assay on genomic DNA amplified the CDR3 region of rearranged TCR beta genes. The amplified TCR beta libraries were sequenced on the Illumina HiSeq System as 87-base-pair reads. The authors' pipeline ran thus. In a later analysis, around 80 million unique TCR beta chains were counted across the roughly 670 repertoires, and around 11 million of these chains were shared by at least two donors. Raw reads were error-corrected and collapsed into unique sequences by a nearest-neighbor algorithm in which closely related sequences were merged to remove PCR and sequencing errors. To assign V, D and J gene segments, CDR3 sequences were aligned to IMGT reference sequences. For a sequence to be retained, a match of at least six nucleotides was required to both a V gene segment and a J gene segment. A rearrangement was called productive if the CDR3 had no stop codons and remained in frame with V and J, and every other rearrangement was called non-productive. Following IMGT convention, CDR3 was defined as the stretch from the second conserved V-encoded cysteine up to the conserved J-encoded phenylalanine. Sequences without an unambiguous match to a single V gene segment were excluded from the earlier analysis of 500 to 700 of the donors. An earlier analysis of several hundred of the donors called V segments functional above 56.7% productive rearrangements and segregating when the between-donor standard deviation exceeded 5%. To diagnose cytomegalovirus status from the catalog of TCR beta chain sequences, a statistical classification framework was built. In a later analysis, V and J genes were assigned by comparing TCR nucleotide sequences against IMGT/GENE-DB human TR gene sequences. Using the TCRdist pipeline, a later analysis assigned CDR3 sequences along with most-parsimonious VDJ recombination scenarios. In a later analysis, every TCR beta chain was defined by the combination of its CDR3 amino acid sequence and its V-gene family, and reads without a unique V-gene family were dropped. A later analysis removed 550 to 700 highly shared, low-generation-probability nucleotide sequences to deal with suspected cross-contamination and a sequencing artifact. A later analysis calculated a clonal expansion index for each public chain from normalized within-repertoire ranks of inferred template counts. A later analysis computed generation probabilities with a VDJ recombination model fitted to out-of-frame rearrangements, and checked the results against IGoR. In a later analysis, TCR-TCR, TCR-HLA and TCR-CMV co-occurrence was scored with hypergeometric tests, and a repertoire-size bias correction was applied to TCR pairs. To estimate false discovery rates, a later analysis permuted the HLA or CMV assignments 20 times. In a later analysis, co-occurring TCRs were grouped using DBSCAN, and TCRdist sequence similarity was added for clustering within HLA-allele-positive subsets. Repertoires with fewer than 30,000 or more than 120,000 public chains, plus five repertoires with anomalous nucleotide sharing, were excluded from co-occurrence clustering. Drawn from immuneACCESS, this table holds only the in-frame rearrangements with V and J called that TCRdb kept. Clones are partly lost; checked studies trace under half to an unresolved V gene and leave the rest unexplained. The V and J calls and the clone size are those of that table, but D and trimming were determined from the DNA. The sample table shows some 60,000 clones, and less than 90% are seen once. The top ten clones comprise about 10% of the sample.

The V gene is TRBV30 and the J gene is TRBJ1-2; a tentative D call is TRBD1 (5 bases match). The source of this sequence is a female donor in good health and CMV-seronegative. Source material: PBMCs. The CDR3 has the sequence CAWSVQGSGYTF. The DNA sequence reads TGTGCCTGGAGTGTTCAGGGTAGTGGCTACACCTTC. Outside the CDR3, residues come from the reference TRBV30 and TRBJ1-2 proteins, so the full variable domain is: SQTIHQWPATLVQPVGSPLSLECTVEGTSNPNLYWYRQAAGRGLQLLFYSVGIGQISSEVPQNLSASRPQDRQFILSSKKLLLSDSGFYLCAWSVQGSGYTFGSGTRLTVV.